This T cell receptor (beta chain) was sequenced in a study of shared clonotypes between healthy human individuals. Study-level information: For every donor, three CD4 naive, three CD4 memory, two CD8 naive and one CD8 memory plates were used.

Naive CD8 isolation took CD45RO-negative cells positively selected for CCR7 and excluded terminally differentiated effector memory CD45RA+ cells. Healthy adults negative for HIV, lacking recent acute infections or vaccinations, served as donors. There were only Caucasian adults among the donors, and all lived in Nashville, Tennessee. The study ran the assay at deep level. Using immunoSEQ multiplex PCR, the repertoire was profiled, and TCRdb retains in-frame clones only, with some absent. The sample records under 2,000,000 clones, over 85% being singletons. The receptor was isolated from a man younger than 35 in good health. The sample consisted of naive CD8+ T cells sorted from blood.

The CDR3 sequence is CASSPGINRAQETQYF. The CDR3 DNA sequence: TGTGCCAGTAGCCCCGGGATCAACAGGGCCCAAGAGACCCAGTACTTC. The gene calls are TRBV19 and TRBJ2-5; a weak D match, TRBD1 (6 bases). The germline V and J ends were trimmed by 6 bases and 1 base, with 18 bases remaining between them. CDR1 is LNHDA and CDR2 is SQIVND in the germline V gene (reference sequence). The CDR3 runs to 16 residues.